The 16 T cell receptor beta chains in this list originate from one sample, sequenced in a study of cytomegalovirus exposure and HLA in healthy donors. 60 Vbeta and 13 Jbeta primers were used in PCR. Sequencing was performed with immunoSEQ multiplex PCR; in TCRdb, only in-frame clones are kept and a portion is missing. The sample contains fewer than 85,000 clones, about 78% of which appear only once. Sequences were obtained from PBMCs. The receptors come from a middle-aged woman in good health and CMV-seropositive.

V and J are TRBV9 and TRBJ2-5; a weak D match, TRBD2 (5 bases). This CDR3 has 14 residues. Trimming pared 4 bases from V and 5 bases from J, leaving 15 bases between. Germline V lookup: CDR1 SGDLS, CDR2 YYNGEE. The CDR3 is CASSPAVSEETQYF. CDR3 nucleotide sequence: TGTGCCAGCAGCCCAGCGGTATCGGAGGAGACCCAGTACTTC.

The V call is TRBV2, the J call TRBJ2-3; 9 nucleotides match TRBD1. Losses at the gene ends were 4 bases for V and 8 bases for J; bases not matched to a gene: 13. Germline V lookup: CDR1 SNHLY, CDR2 FYNNEI. The length of the CDR3 is 16 residues. The CDR3 DNA is TGTGCCAGCAGTGCCGGGACAGGGAGAGGGGCCCTTACGCAGTATTTT. It codes for CASSAGTGRGALTQYF.

The rearrangement joins TRBV19 to TRBJ1-2; 10 bases align to TRBD1. The CDR3 contains 17 residues. Trimming at V came to 3 bases and at J to 5 bases, leaving 12 bases not matched to a gene. Germline V gene lookup returns CDR1 LNHDA and CDR2 SQIVND (reference sequence). The CDR3 sequence is CASSITGQGFDVYGYTF. The DNA of the CDR3 is TGTGCCAGTAGTATTACGGGACAGGGGTTCGATGTGTATGGCTACACCTTC.

The table lists this clone with a count of one. The J gene is TRBJ2-7, the V gene TRBV10-3, with a possible D match to TRBD1 (5 bases). CDR3 length: 15 residues. Trimming shortened V by 3 bases and J by 3 bases, and 15 bases separated the two germline ends. Germline values: CDR1 ENHRY, CDR2 SYGVKD. The CDR3 region is CAISDPRQKIYEQYF. CDR3 DNA: TGTGCCATCAGTGACCCTAGACAGAAGATCTACGAGCAGTACTTC.

This clone has a single count. At one end the junction does not follow the germline gene, possibly because of a read error. This chain uses TRBV7-7 with TRBJ2-3; weak D call: TRBD1 (6 bases). The germline V gene has CDR1 SSHAT and CDR2 FNYEAQ (reference sequence). The CDR3 sequence is 14 residues long. CDR3 in amino acids: CASSTDRYTDTQYF. Written as DNA, the CDR3 is TGTGCTAGCAGCACCGACAGGTACACAGATACGCAGTATTTT.

In its sample, this clone was seen a few times. The gene calls are TRBV21-1 and TRBJ2-5; the table's D call, TRBD1, has no DNA check behind it. The last part of the DNA fits TRBJ2-7 better; the J call may be wrong. TRBV21-1 constitutes a pseudogene. The CDR3 has 15 amino acids. This chain's CDR3 is CASSPGSGSPYEQYF. The CDR3 nucleotides are TGTGCCAGCAGCCCAGGGTCAGGGTCCCCCTACGAGCAGTACTTC.

The V gene is TRBV6-5, the J gene TRBJ2-7; D is unresolved. Trimming stripped 0 bases from V and 9 bases from J, with 12 bases between. The length of the CDR3 is 13 residues. Germline V gene sequence: CDR1 MNHEY, CDR2 SVGAGI. CDR3 nucleotides: TGTGCCAGCAGTTACTCTTACCCCAGTGGGCAGTACTTC. Amino acids: CASSYSYPSGQYF.

This rearrangement joins TRBV5-1 to TRBJ1-2; TRBD1 agrees at 9 bases. V trimming: 4 bases; J trimming: 6 bases; junction bases outside the gene matches: 10. The germline gives CDR1 SGHRS, CDR2 YFSETQ. The CDR3 runs to 15 residues. The CDR3 here is CASSVSTGGVDGYTF. As DNA, the CDR3 is TGCGCCAGCAGCGTATCTACAGGGGGCGTCGATGGCTACACCTTC.

V gene TRBV7-8 combines with J gene TRBJ1-4; D unresolved. The CDR3 has 12 residues. The V end lost 0 bases, the J end lost 8 bases, and 4 bases lay between the germline ends. The germline V gene has CDR1 SGHVS and CDR2 FQNEAQ. CDR3 amino acids: CASSLATEKLFF. CDR3 coding DNA: TGTGCCAGCAGCTTAGCCACAGAAAAACTGTTTTTT.

Only a few counts were recorded for this clone. The rearrangement joins TRBV10-2 to TRBJ2-5, with TRBD2 matching over 8 bases. V lost 7 bases to trimming and J lost 1 base; unmatched junction nucleotides: 8. This CDR3 is built from 15 residues. From germline, CDR1 is WSHSY and CDR2 SAAADI. This CDR3 reads CASNQAGAPQETQYF. For the CDR3, the DNA is TGCGCCAGCAATCAAGCGGGGGCCCCCCAAGAGACCCAGTACTTC.

The chain uses TRBV5-6 and TRBJ2-3; D uncertain. V shed 0 bases and J shed 0 bases, with 8 bases lying between them. CDR1 and CDR2 (germline): SGHDT, YYEEEE. This CDR3 has 15 residues. CDR3 amino acids: CASSLGKRSTDTQYF. The CDR3, as DNA: TGTGCCAGCAGCTTGGGGAAGCGAAGCACAGATACGCAGTATTTT.

The chain joins TRBV19 to TRBJ1-5; D not resolved. This CDR3 comprises 13 residues. V shed 10 bases and J shed 2 bases, with 12 bases lying between them. The germline CDR1 and CDR2 sequences are LNHDA and SQIVND (reference sequence). The CDR3 DNA is TGTGCCACCTCGGGAGATGGCAATCAGCCCCAGCATTTT. Translated, it gives CATSGDGNQPQHF.

This chain joins TRBV19 and TRBJ1-1; TRBD1 matches 7 bases. Germline values: CDR1 LNHDA, CDR2 SQIVND (reference sequence). This CDR3 spans 13 amino acids. The V segment lost 5 bases and the J segment 6 bases; nucleotides outside the gene matches: 6. The chain's CDR3 is CASSSRTGPEAFF. As DNA, the CDR3 is TGTGCCAGTAGTTCCCGGACAGGCCCTGAAGCTTTCTTT.

The V call is TRBV2, the J call TRBJ2-1; 10 bases align to TRBD2. The CDR3 runs to 16 residues. CDR1 and CDR2 (germline): SNHLY, FYNNEI. The trim removed 11 bases at V and 8 bases at J, leaving 18 bases unmatched. For the CDR3, the DNA is TGTGCCCGAACTTCCTCTAGCGGGGGCCGCCGGGATGAGCAGTTCTTC. Its protein product is CARTSSSGGRRDEQFF. The entire variable domain, with the rest obtained from reference TRBV2 and TRBJ2-1, is as follows: EPEVTQTPSHQVTQMGQEVILRCVPISNHLYFYWYRQILGQKVEFLVSFYNNEISEKSEIFDDQFSVERPDGSNFTLKIRSTKLEDSAMYFCARTSSSGGRRDEQFFGPGTRLTVL.

V and J are TRBV6-1 and TRBJ1-2; D is unresolved. CDR1 and CDR2 from the germline V gene are MNHNS and SASEGT. V was trimmed by 5 bases and J by 4 bases, leaving 11 bases between them. This CDR3 has 13 residues. The CDR3 bases are TGTGCCAGCAGTAACGGTCGCGGCTATGGCTACACCTTC. This translates into CASSNGRGYGYTF.

A single count supports this clone. The V and J genes are TRBV30 and TRBJ1-2; D ambiguous. Germline V gene lookup returns CDR1 GTSNPN and CDR2 SVGIG (reference sequence). This CDR3 contains 12 residues. Trimming removed 0 bases at V and 5 bases at J, with 7 bases between. The CDR3 is CAWSVLWYGYTF. As DNA, the CDR3 is TGTGCCTGGAGTGTACTTTGGTATGGCTACACCTTC.